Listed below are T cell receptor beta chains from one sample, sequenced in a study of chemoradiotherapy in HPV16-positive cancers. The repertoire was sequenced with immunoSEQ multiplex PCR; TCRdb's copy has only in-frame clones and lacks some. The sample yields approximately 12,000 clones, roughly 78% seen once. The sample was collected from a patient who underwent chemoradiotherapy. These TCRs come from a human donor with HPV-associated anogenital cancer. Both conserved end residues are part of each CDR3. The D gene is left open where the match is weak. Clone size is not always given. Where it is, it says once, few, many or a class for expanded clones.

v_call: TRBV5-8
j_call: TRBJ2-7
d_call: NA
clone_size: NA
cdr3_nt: TGTGCCATTCCCTACAGGGGCGGGAGTACCGGCGAGCAGTACTTC
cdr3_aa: CAIPYRGGSTGEQYF

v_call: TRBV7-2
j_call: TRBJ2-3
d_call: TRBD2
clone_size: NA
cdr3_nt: TGTGCCAGCAGCTCGGGGGGGCGCGCAGATACGCAGTATTTT
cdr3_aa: CASSSGGRADTQYF

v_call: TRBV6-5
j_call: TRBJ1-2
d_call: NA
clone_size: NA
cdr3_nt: TGTGCCAGCAGTTTCAGGGGCTATGGCTACACCTTC
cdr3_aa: CASSFRGYGYTF

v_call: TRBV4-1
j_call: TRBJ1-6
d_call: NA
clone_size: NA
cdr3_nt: TGCGCCAGCAGCGTTCCCTCAGGGATGAATTCACCCCTCCACTTT
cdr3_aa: CASSVPSGMNSPLHF

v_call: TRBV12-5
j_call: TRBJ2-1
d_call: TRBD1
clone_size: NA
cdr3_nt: TGTGCTAGTGCCACGTCCGGGACAGGGGCCAATGAGCAGTTCTTC
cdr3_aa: CASATSGTGANEQFF

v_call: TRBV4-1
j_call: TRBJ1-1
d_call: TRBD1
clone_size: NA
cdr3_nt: TGCGCCAGCTCACAGGGGGTGTCCACTGAAGCTTTCTTT
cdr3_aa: CASSQGVSTEAFF

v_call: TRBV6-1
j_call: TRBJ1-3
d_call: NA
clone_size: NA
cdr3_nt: TGTGCCAGCAGTGAAAGGGAAGGAAACACCATATATTTT
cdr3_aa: CASSEREGNTIYF

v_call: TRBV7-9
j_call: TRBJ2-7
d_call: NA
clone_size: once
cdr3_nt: TGTGCCAGCAGCTTAGAGGGGGGGGGCGGCTACGAGCAGTACTTC
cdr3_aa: CASSLEGGGGYEQYF

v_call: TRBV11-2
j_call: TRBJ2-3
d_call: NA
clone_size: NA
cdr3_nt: TGTGCCAGCAGCACTTGGGGCTCTAGCACAGATACGCAGTATTTT
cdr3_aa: CASSTWGSSTDTQYF

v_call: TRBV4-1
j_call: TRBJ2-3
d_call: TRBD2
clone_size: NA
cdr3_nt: TGCGCCAGCAGCAAACCCGAAGCGGGGGCCTCAGATACGCAGTATTTT
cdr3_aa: CASSKPEAGASDTQYF

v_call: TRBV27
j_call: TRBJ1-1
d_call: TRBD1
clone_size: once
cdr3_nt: TGTGCCAGCAGTCCACGGCCCGGGACAGGGGTCGCGTACACTGAAGCTTTCTTT
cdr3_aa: CASSPRPGTGVAYTEAFF

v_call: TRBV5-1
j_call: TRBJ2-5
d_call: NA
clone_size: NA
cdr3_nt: TGCGCCAGCAGCGAAGGATTCACCCTAAGAGAGACCCAGTACTTC
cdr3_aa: CASSEGFTLRETQYF

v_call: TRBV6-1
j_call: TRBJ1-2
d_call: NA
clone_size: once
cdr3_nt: TGTGCCAGCAGTGAAGGGGGTGACAACTATGGCTACACCTTC
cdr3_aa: CASSEGGDNYGYTF

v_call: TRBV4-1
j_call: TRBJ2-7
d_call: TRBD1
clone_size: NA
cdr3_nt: TGCGCCAGCAGCAAACTCACGACAGGGTACGAGCAGTACTTC
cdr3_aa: CASSKLTTGYEQYF

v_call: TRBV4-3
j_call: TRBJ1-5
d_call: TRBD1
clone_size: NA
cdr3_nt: TGCGCCAGCAGCCAAGTTAAGGGGGCCCCTAGCAATCAGCCCCAGCATTTT
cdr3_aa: CASSQVKGAPSNQPQHF

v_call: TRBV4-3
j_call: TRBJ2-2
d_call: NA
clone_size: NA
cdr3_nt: TGCGCCAGCAGCCAATCACGCTATCTTGGGGAGCTGTTTTTT
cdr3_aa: CASSQSRYLGELFF

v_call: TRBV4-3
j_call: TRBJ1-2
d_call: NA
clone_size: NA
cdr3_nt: TGCGCCAGCAGCCCTCGGGGAGCGTATGCTGGCTACACCTTC
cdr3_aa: CASSPRGAYAGYTF

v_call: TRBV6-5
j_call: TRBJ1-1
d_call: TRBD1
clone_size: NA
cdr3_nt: TGTGCCAGCAGTTACGGGATGACAGGGTTTGACACTGAAGCTTTCTTT
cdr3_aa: CASSYGMTGFDTEAFF

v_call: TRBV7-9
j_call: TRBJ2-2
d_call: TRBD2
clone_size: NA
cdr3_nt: TGTGCCAGCAGCCCAAGTCTACTAGCGGGGGCCGGGGAGCTGTTTTTT
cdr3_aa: CASSPSLLAGAGELFF

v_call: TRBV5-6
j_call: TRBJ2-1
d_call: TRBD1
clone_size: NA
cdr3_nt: TGTGCCAGCAGCTTGAGTAAGGGGACAGGCTCCTACAATGAGCAGTTCTTC
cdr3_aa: CASSLSKGTGSYNEQFF

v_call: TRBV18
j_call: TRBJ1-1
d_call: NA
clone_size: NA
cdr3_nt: TGTGCCAGCTCACCACGGCAGGAGAACACTGAAGCTTTCTTT
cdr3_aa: CASSPRQENTEAFF

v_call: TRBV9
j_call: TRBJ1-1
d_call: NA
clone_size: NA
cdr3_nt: TGTGCCAGCAGCGCCCTAGGGGGAATGAACACTGAAGCTTTCTTT
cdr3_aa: CASSALGGMNTEAFF

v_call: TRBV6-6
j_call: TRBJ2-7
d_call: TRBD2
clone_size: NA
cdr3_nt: TGTGCCAGCAGTTACTTACACAGCGGGGGTTCCTACGAGCAGTACTTC
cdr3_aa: CASSYLHSGGSYEQYF

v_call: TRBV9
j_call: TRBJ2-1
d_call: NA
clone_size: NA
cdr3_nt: TGTGCCAGCAGCCCCCGCTCCTACAATGAGCAGTTCTTC
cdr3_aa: CASSPRSYNEQFF

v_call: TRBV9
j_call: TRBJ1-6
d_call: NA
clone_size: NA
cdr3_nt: TGTGCCAGCAGCGTAGAACTGCATAATTCACCCCTCCACTTT
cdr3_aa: CASSVELHNSPLHF

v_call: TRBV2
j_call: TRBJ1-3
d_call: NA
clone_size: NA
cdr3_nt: TGTGCCAGCAGCTACGCTGGAAACACCATATATTTT
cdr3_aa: CASSYAGNTIYF

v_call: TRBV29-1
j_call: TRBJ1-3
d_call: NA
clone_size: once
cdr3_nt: TGCAGCACCGGCGAGGGAAACACCATATATTTT
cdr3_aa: CSTGEGNTIYF

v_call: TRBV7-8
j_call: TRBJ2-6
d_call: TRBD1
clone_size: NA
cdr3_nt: TGTGCCAGCAGCTTGGAGAGACAGGGAAACTCTGGGGCCAACGTCCTGACTTTC
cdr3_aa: CASSLERQGNSGANVLTF

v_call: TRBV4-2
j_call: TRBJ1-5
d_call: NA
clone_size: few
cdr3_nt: TGTGCCAGCAGCCAGGCACGGAATAGCAATCAGCCCCAGCATTTT
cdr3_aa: CASSQARNSNQPQHF

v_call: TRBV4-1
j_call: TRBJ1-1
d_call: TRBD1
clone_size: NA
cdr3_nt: TGCGCCAGCAGTTGGACAGGGGGCTCTGAAGCTTTCTTT
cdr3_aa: CASSWTGGSEAFF

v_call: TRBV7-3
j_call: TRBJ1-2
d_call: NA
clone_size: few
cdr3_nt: TGTGCCAGCAGCTTTGGCTACACCTTC
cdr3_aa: CASSFGYTF

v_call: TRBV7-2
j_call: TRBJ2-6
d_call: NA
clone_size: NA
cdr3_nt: TGTGCCAGCAGCATGACTTCGAGACGACAAAGTCGGGCCAACGTCCTGACTTTC
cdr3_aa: CASSMTSRRQSRANVLTF

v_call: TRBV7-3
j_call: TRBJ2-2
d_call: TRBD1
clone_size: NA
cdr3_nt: TGTGCCAGCAGCTCCCACCCGGGACAGGGAGACACCGGGGAGCTGTTTTTT
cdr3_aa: CASSSHPGQGDTGELFF

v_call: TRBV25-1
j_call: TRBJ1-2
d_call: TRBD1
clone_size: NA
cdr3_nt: TGTGCCAGCAGTGTACAGGGGGCGTATGGCTACACCTTC
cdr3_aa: CASSVQGAYGYTF

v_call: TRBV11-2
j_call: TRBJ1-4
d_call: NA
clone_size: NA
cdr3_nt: TGTGCCAGCAGATCCACGGCAACTAATGAAAAACTGTTTTTT
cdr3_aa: CASRSTATNEKLFF

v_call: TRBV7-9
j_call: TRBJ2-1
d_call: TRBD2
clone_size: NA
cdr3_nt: TGTGCCAGCAGCTTCCCGGGACTAGGGGCCCATGAGCAGTTCTTC
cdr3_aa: CASSFPGLGAHEQFF

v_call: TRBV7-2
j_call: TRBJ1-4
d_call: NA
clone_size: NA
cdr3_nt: TGTGCCAGCACCTACACTCGAGGGGAAAAACTGTTTTTT
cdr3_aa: CASTYTRGEKLFF

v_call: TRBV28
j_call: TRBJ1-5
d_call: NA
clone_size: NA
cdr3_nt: TGTGCCAGCAGTCCTAGGGTGTCAGTTAATCAGCCCCAGCATTTT
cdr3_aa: CASSPRVSVNQPQHF

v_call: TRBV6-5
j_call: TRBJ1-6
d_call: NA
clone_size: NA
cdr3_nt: TGTGCCAGCAGTTACTCGTCTTCACCCCTCCACTTT
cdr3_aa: CASSYSSSPLHF

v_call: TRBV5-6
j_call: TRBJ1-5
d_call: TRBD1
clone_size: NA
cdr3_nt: TGTGCCAGCAGCTTGGTAGGGGGAGGGGGCCGGGATCAGCCCCAGCATTTT
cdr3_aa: CASSLVGGGGRDQPQHF

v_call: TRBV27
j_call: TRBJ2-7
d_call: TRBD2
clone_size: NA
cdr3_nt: TGTGCCAGCAGTCCCCGGCCCATTGGGGGGGGAACCGAGCAGTACTTC
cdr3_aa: CASSPRPIGGGTEQYF

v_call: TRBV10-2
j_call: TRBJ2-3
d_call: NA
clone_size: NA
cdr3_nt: TGCGCCAGCAGGGTACCGGGGGCAGATACGCAGTATTTT
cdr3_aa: CASRVPGADTQYF

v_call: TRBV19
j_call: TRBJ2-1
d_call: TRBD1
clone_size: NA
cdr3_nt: TGTGCCAGTAGAGGGACAGGGTCGTCCAATGAGCAGTTCTTC
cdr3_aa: CASRGTGSSNEQFF

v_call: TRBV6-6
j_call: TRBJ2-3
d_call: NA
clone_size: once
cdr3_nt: TGTGCCAGCAGTTACTCGAGTGCCCCCTCAGATACGCAGTATTTT
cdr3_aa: CASSYSSAPSDTQYF

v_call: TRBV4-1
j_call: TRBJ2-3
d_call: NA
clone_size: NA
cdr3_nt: TGCGCCAGCAGCCAAGAGTCAGGCGGGGAAGATACGCAGTATTTT
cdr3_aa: CASSQESGGEDTQYF

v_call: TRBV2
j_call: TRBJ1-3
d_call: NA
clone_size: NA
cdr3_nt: TGTGCCTTCTCATTAGGGGCTGGAAACACCATATATTTT
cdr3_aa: CAFSLGAGNTIYF

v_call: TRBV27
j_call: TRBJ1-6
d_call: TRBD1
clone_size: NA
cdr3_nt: TGTGCCAGCAGTCCCACCGGGACAGGCCCCTCTTTACCCCTCCACTTT
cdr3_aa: CASSPTGTGPSLPLHF

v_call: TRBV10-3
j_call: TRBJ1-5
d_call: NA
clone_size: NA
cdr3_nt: TGTGCCTCAGGGGATGGGTTAAGAGCGGGCCAGCCCCAGCATTTT
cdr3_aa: CASGDGLRAGQPQHF

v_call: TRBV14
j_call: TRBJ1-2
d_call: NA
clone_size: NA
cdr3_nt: TGTGCCAGCAGCCAAAGCAGGGTCTATGGCTACACCTTC
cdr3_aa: CASSQSRVYGYTF

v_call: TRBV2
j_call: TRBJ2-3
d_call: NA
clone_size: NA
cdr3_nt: TGTGCCAGCAGTGATTTGCGGGGGCGCACAGATACGCAGTATTTT
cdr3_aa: CASSDLRGRTDTQYF